This T cell receptor beta chain comes out of a study of PD-1 blockade in classical Hodgkin lymphoma. Overall study findings and caveats: In newly diagnosed patients, baseline TCR diversity was reportedly below that of healthy donors. The authors have not defined what causes the repertoire differences, possibly disease activity or prior therapy. Complete responders had baseline diversity similar to newly diagnosed patients.

Patients all relapsed after autologous stem cell transplantation, and there was variation in brentuximab vedotin exposure. Germline trimming cut 2 bases from V and 6 bases from J; bases unmatched to any gene: 3. The germline V gene has CDR1 SGHTA and CDR2 FQGTGA. This CDR3 is built from 13 residues. With regard to this clone: Its cognate antigen is unknown.

Clones were read by immunoSEQ multiplex PCR, and TCRdb kept only the in-frame ones, dropping some. The table has some 23,000 clones, about 71% seen once. The source is a human donor with classical Hodgkin lymphoma. This material consisted of peripheral blood mononuclear cells (PBMCs), taken at baseline. This chain joins TRBV7-3 and TRBJ1-2, with 7 bases lining up with TRBD1. The CDR3 nucleotides read TGTGCCAGCAGCTTAGACAGGGTGAATGGCTACACCTTC. Translation gives CASSLDRVNGYTF.